The entry that follows covers one T cell receptor (beta chain) sequence. This sample stems from a study of long-term antiretroviral therapy in people with HIV. The V gene lost 2 bases and the J gene lost 7 bases, with 12 bases spanning the gap. This CDR3 has 14 residues. Germline V gene lookup returns CDR1 SGHTA and CDR2 FQGNSA. Researchers report immunoSEQ v3.0 was run at survey level. The assay was immunoSEQ multiplex PCR, and TCRdb's table has in-frame clones only and misses some. This table has roughly 29,000 clones, around three quarters appearing once. Specimens retained roughly 0.95-11 million cryopreserved PBMC preceding DNA extraction.

The J gene is TRBJ2-1, the V gene TRBV7-2; D is unclear. Sequenced material: unsorted PBMCs, taken 0.3 years after starting antiretroviral therapy. This sequence originates from a man aged 40-50 years with HIV. CDR3 sequence (DNA): TGTGCCAGCAGCTTAAGTCTGGGTATGAATGAGCAGTTCTTC. Encoded protein: CASSLSLGMNEQFF.